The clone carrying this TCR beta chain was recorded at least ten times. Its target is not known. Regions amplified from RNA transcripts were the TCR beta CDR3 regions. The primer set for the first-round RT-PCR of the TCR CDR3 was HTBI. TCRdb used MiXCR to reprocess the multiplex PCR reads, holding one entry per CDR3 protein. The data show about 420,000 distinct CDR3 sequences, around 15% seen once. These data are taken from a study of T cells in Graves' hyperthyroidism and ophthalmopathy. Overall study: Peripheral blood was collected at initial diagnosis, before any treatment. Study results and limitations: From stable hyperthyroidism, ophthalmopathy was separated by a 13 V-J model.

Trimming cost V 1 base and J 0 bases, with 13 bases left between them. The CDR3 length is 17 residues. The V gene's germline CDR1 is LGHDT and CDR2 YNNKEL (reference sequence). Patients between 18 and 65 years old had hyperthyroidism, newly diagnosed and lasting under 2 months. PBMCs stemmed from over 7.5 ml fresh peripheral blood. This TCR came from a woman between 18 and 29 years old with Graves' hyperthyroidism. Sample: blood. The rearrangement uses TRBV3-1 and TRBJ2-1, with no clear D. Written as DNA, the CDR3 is TGTGCCAGCAGCCAAGTCCCCGTGTACAGCTCCTACAATGAGCAGTTCTTC. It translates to CASSQVPVYSSYNEQFF.